What follows are 18 T cell receptor beta chains derived from one specimen sequenced in a study of blood T cells in healthy people across ages (dated by TCRdb to the mid-2010s). Libraries were constructed by 5' RACE. TCRdb names Illumina HiSeq 2500 as the instrument used. A second roughly 6 to 11 cycle PCR used a sample-barcoded 5' primer and a J-beta primer mix. TCRdb trimmed the raw reads at Q25, called clones with MiXCR and kept productive beta chains. Each record represents a unique CDR3 protein, reported with the most common genes and DNA among its rows. Recorded for this sample are hundreds of thousands of distinct CDR3 sequences; roughly 25% of them occurred a single time. The top ten clonotypes cover roughly 3.1% of the sample. Another study also made use of these data, one on T cells of mothers and their children.

Source material: blood. The receptors here all came from a boy younger than 18 in good health.

The rearrangement joins TRBV12-3 or TRBV12-4 to TRBJ2-4; D is unclear. V was cut by 6 bases and J by 9 bases, with 15 bases left in between. The CDR3 totals 13 residues. The CDR3 loop reads CASSPFREGIQYF. The CDR3 DNA reads TGTGCCAGCAGCCCCTTTAGGGAAGGCATTCAGTACTTC.

This clonotype was observed a handful of times. The rearrangement uses TRBV28 and TRBJ2-3; TRBD2 might be the D (6 bases). The V gene's germline CDR1 is MDHEN and CDR2 SYDVKM. Trimming pared 7 bases from V and 4 bases from J, leaving 18 bases between. The CDR3 covers 15 residues. The CDR3 DNA sequence: TGTGCCAGCACCAACCCGGGGGTGGAGGCAGATACGCAGTATTTT. Protein sequence: CASTNPGVEADTQYF.

In its sample, this clonotype was seen a few times. The chain is built from TRBV12-3 or TRBV12-4 and TRBJ1-3; D uncertain. This CDR3 has 15 amino acids. Between the trimmed V and J ends, which lost 6 bases and 0 bases, there was a span of 12 bases. DNA for the CDR3: TGTGCCAGCAGGCTCGCGGCGGTCTCTGGAAACACCATATATTTT. Protein product: CASRLAAVSGNTIYF.

This clonotype showed up just once. With a much larger clone just one base away, this may be a read error. In DNA form, the CDR3 reads TGTGCCAGCAGTGAATGGAATGAGCAGTTCTTC. Translated: CASSEWNEQFF. The chain carries TRBV2 and TRBJ2-1, with D unresolved. The CDR3 totals 11 residues. V shed 2 bases and J shed 7 bases, with 3 bases lying between them. Germline CDR1 SNHLY, CDR2 FYNNEI.

This clonotype was seen a few times. The chain carries TRBV2 and TRBJ2-3; D gene ambiguous. Trimming shortened V by 4 bases and J by 0 bases, and 17 bases separated the two germline ends. The CDR3 sequence is 17 residues long. From germline, CDR1 is SNHLY and CDR2 FYNNEI. Here the CDR3 reads CASSVTQPISSTDTQYF. DNA for the CDR3: TGTGCCAGCAGTGTCACCCAGCCTATCTCTAGCACAGATACGCAGTATTTT.

This clonotype was counted only a few times. The chain carries TRBV27 and TRBJ1-5, with D possibly being TRBD1 (5 bases). Germline V gene data show CDR1 as MNHEY and CDR2 as SMNVEV (reference sequence). With 4 bases removed from V and 6 bases from J, the gap between germline ends came to 10 bases. This CDR3 has 13 amino acids. The CDR3 protein is CASSSYRFQPQHF. The CDR3 DNA is TGTGCCAGCAGTTCCTACAGGTTTCAGCCCCAGCATTTT.

This clonotype was counted between two and nine times. The chain carries TRBV6-6 and TRBJ2-2, with D unresolved. V was shortened by 5 bases and J by 0 bases, with 10 bases between the two germline ends. Germline values: CDR1 MNHNY, CDR2 SVGAGI (reference sequence). CDR3 size: 15 residues. CDR3 nucleotides: TGTGCCAGCAGTCCAGCCGAAACGAACACCGGGGAGCTGTTTTTT. As protein: CASSPAETNTGELFF.

The chain has TRBV29-1 and TRBJ2-5; 8 bases map to TRBD1. Per germline, CDR1 SQVTM and CDR2 ANQGSEA. The CDR3 has 12 amino acids. V was pared by 7 bases and J by 3 bases, with 4 bases of the junction left unmatched. The CDR3 reads CSGRTGKETQYF. DNA of the CDR3: TGCAGCGGGCGGACAGGGAAAGAGACCCAGTACTTC.

This clonotype was seen a few times. This chain uses TRBV20-1 with TRBJ2-4, with D unclear. Germline CDR1 is DFQATT and CDR2 is SNEGSKA (reference sequence). Trimming left V 6 bases short and J 9 bases short, with 15 bases between. The length of the CDR3 is 12 residues. The CDR3 region is CSASTWLGIQYF. For the CDR3, the DNA is TGCAGTGCGTCGACATGGTTGGGCATTCAGTACTTC.

This clonotype came up many times. This chain uses TRBV12-3 or TRBV12-4 with TRBJ2-5; perhaps TRBD1 as D (5 bases). Trimming removed 3 bases at V and 4 bases at J, with 9 bases between. This CDR3 spans 13 amino acids. CDR3 amino acids: CASSFRVGETQYF. The CDR3 nucleotides are TGTGCCAGCAGTTTCAGGGTCGGAGAGACCCAGTACTTC.

The rearrangement joins TRBV19 to TRBJ2-3; 9 bases are shared with TRBD1. This CDR3 has 16 residues. Germline CDR1 is LNHDA and CDR2 is SQIVND (reference sequence). V was clipped by 7 bases and J by 4 bases; unmatched bases: 12. In DNA form, the CDR3 reads TGTGCCAGTAACCCTATCCGGACAGGGGAGCCAGATACGCAGTATTTT. It yields the protein CASNPIRTGEPDTQYF.

This clonotype turned up a few times. This chain connects TRBV3-1 to TRBJ2-5; unclear D gene. TRBJ2-1 explains the end of the DNA better; the J call may be wrong. Germline assignment: CDR1 LGHDT and CDR2 YNNKEL (reference sequence). The CDR3 spans 14 residues. In DNA form, the CDR3 reads TGTGCCAGCAGCCATTGGGGAATCTACAATGAGCAGTTCTTC. Its translation is CASSHWGIYNEQFF.

Worth noting for this clonotype: The junction departs from the called germline gene at one end, perhaps through a read error. V gene TRBV4-2 combines with J gene TRBJ2-7; weak D call: TRBD2 (6 bases). The CDR3 is made up of 16 amino acids. The germline V gene encodes CDR1 LGHNA and CDR2 YNFKEQ. The chain's CDR3 is CVSSQDRAGDIYEQYF. The CDR3 DNA follows: TGTGTCAGCAGCCAAGATCGAGCGGGTGACATCTACGAGCAGTACTTC.

This clonotype was detected a few times. The V gene is TRBV7-9, the J gene TRBJ2-7, with 8 nucleotides matching TRBD1. The germline V gene has CDR1 SEHNR and CDR2 FQNEAQ (reference sequence). V lost 6 bases, J lost 1 base, and 8 bases stayed unmatched. The CDR3 has 15 residues. CDR3 residues: CASSSTGAGSYEQYF. The CDR3 region has the DNA TGTGCCAGCAGTTCGACAGGGGCAGGGTCCTACGAGCAGTACTTC.

The gene calls are TRBV5-1 and TRBJ1-5; D is ambiguous. Germline V gene data show CDR1 as SGHRS and CDR2 as YFSETQ. The CDR3 runs to 15 residues. V lost 3 bases to trimming and J lost 2 bases, with 12 bases between them. CDR3 amino acids: CASSSGGPGNQPQHF. The CDR3 DNA reads TGCGCCAGCAGCTCCGGCGGGCCGGGCAATCAGCCCCAGCATTTT.

The genes are TRBV11-2 and TRBJ2-5, with 9 bases that match TRBD1. Germline CDR1 is SGHAT and CDR2 is FQNNGV. V was pared by 5 bases and J by 9 bases, with 13 bases of the junction left unmatched. The CDR3 spans 15 residues. CDR3 region: CASSPIHRGPKAQYF. The CDR3 DNA follows: TGTGCCAGCAGCCCAATACACAGGGGGCCGAAGGCCCAGTACTTC.

This clonotype was observed a handful of times. The chain links TRBV12-3 or TRBV12-4 to TRBJ1-1; D gene ambiguous. There are 17 residues in the CDR3. V lost 1 base to trimming and J lost 4 bases, with 19 bases between them. CDR3 region: CASSLGEHQRFGTEAFF. The CDR3 nucleotides are TGTGCCAGCAGTTTAGGGGAACATCAACGCTTTGGCACTGAAGCTTTCTTT.

This clonotype showed up just a few times. The genes are TRBV5-1 and TRBJ2-1; 7 nucleotides agree with TRBD2. Germline values: CDR1 SGHRS, CDR2 YFSETQ. The J segment lost 8 bases and the V segment lost 4 bases, leaving 9 bases of the junction unmatched. CDR3 length: 14 amino acids. The CDR3 coding sequence is TGCGCCAGCAGCATTGAAGCGGGGCGGGATGAGCAGTTCTTC. Translation gives CASSIEAGRDEQFF.